This TCR beta chain is from a study of Graves' ophthalmopathy and Graves' hyperthyroidism. Trimming shortened V by 5 bases and J by 6 bases, and 17 bases separated the two germline ends. Per germline, CDR1 MNHEY and CDR2 SVGEGT. The length of the CDR3 is 15 residues. The authors amplified TCR beta CDR3 regions from RNA transcripts. The first-round RT-PCR employed HTBI primers together with the Qiagen OneStep RT-PCR kit. A multiplex PCR was then performed as the second round. TCRdb reanalysed the multiplex PCR reads using MiXCR and keeps one entry per CDR3 protein. The sample has some 350,000 distinct CDR3 sequences; 15% to 20% are singletons. This clonotype was seen at least ten times.

Sequencing was performed on peripheral blood. This receptor was taken from an adult woman with stable Graves' hyperthyroidism. The chain joins TRBV6-2 or TRBV6-3 to TRBJ1-5, with D perhaps TRBD1 (5 bases). The CDR3 DNA reads as TGTGCCAGCAGTGAGTTGACACGGGGCGGTCAGCCCCAGCATTTT. Amino acid sequence: CASSELTRGGQPQHF.